The rows below give T cell receptor beta chains drawn from one sample of a study of cytomegalovirus exposure and HLA in healthy donors. Produced via immunoSEQ multiplex PCR; TCRdb's table is partial and in-frame only. Of 130,000 or so clones listed, around 84% are singletons. Material for sequencing was PBMCs. These receptor sequences come from a woman aged 18-29 years in good health and CMV-seropositive. The CDR3 runs from the conserved cysteine through the conserved F or W. D genes are given only for firm matches. Rows may omit the clone size; those that give it use once, few, many or a size class.

d_call	j_call	v_call	clone_size	cdr3_aa	cdr3_nt
TRBD2	TRBJ2-7	TRBV6-4	-	CASSDSGGDEQYF	TGTGCCAGCAGTGACTCGGGGGGGGACGAGCAGTACTTC
-	TRBJ2-5	TRBV7-7	-	CASSLLGGETQYF	TGTGCCAGCAGCTTGCTAGGGGGAGAGACCCAGTACTTC
-	TRBJ2-1	TRBV7-3	-	CASSLNVGAGIDEQFF	TGTGCCAGCAGCTTAAATGTAGGGGCAGGGATCGATGAGCAGTTCTTC
TRBD1	TRBJ2-3	TRBV9	-	CASSGPGGDTQYF	TGTGCCAGCAGCGGCCCAGGGGGAGATACGCAGTATTTT
TRBD2	TRBJ2-2	TRBV6-1	-	CASSEFIGGGGTGELFF	TGTGCCAGCAGTGAATTCATAGGCGGGGGGGGCACCGGGGAGCTGTTTTTT
TRBD2	TRBJ2-7	TRBV6-1	-	CASRVRPAGAYEQYF	TGTGCCAGCAGGGTCCGGCCAGCGGGAGCCTACGAGCAGTACTTC
-	TRBJ2-7	TRBV25-1	-	CASSEWGAGDEQYF	TGTGCCAGCAGTGAATGGGGGGCGGGGGACGAGCAGTACTTC
-	TRBJ2-3	TRBV6-5	-	CASQGNADTQYF	TGTGCCAGCCAGGGTAACGCAGATACGCAGTATTTT
-	TRBJ2-3	TRBV9	-	CASSAKGGAFDTQYF	TGTGCCAGCAGCGCGAAGGGGGGGGCGTTTGATACGCAGTATTTT
TRBD2	TRBJ2-1	TRBV6-6	once	CASSLTSGGVPEQFF	TGTGCCAGCAGTCTGACTAGCGGGGGGGTACCTGAGCAGTTCTTC
TRBD1	TRBJ1-1	TRBV6-1	few	CASSEEGQGGTEAFF	TGTGCCAGCAGTGAAGAGGGACAGGGTGGGACTGAAGCTTTCTTT
-	TRBJ2-3	TRBV5-6	-	CASSLVQGNADTQYF	TGTGCCAGCAGCTTGGTCCAGGGTAACGCAGATACGCAGTATTTT
TRBD1	TRBJ2-7	TRBV4-1	-	CASSQDPGQGAYEQYF	TGCGCCAGCAGCCAAGACCCGGGACAGGGGGCATACGAGCAGTACTTC
TRBD1	TRBJ1-1	TRBV7-9	-	CSSSYPGGVVSTEAFF	TGTTCCAGCAGCTACCCAGGGGGTGTAGTGAGCACTGAAGCTTTCTTT
-	TRBJ1-3	TRBV9	-	CASSLNQGGGNTIYF	TGTGCCAGCAGTCTAAATCAGGGCGGCGGAAACACCATATATTTT
-	TRBJ2-7	TRBV6-1	-	CASNIPSYEQYF	TGTGCCAGCAATATCCCCTCCTACGAGCAGTACTTC
TRBD1	TRBJ2-1	TRBV7-7	-	CASSTRDRGEQFF	TGTGCCAGCAGCACCCGGGACAGGGGTGAGCAGTTCTTC
-	TRBJ1-1	TRBV7-9	once	CASSSGIQGFGAFF	TGTGCCAGCAGCTCCGGCATTCAGGGGTTTGGAGCTTTCTTT
-	TRBJ2-1	TRBV6-1	-	CASTRLAVNEQFF	TGTGCCAGCACCAGGCTAGCCGTAAATGAGCAGTTCTTC
TRBD2	TRBJ2-7	TRBV6-1	-	CASSGVRGGVTYEQYF	TGTGCCAGCAGTGGAGTTAGGGGAGGGGTCACCTACGAGCAGTACTTC
TRBD2	TRBJ2-1	TRBV27	-	CASSKTSGGAPNEQFF	TGTGCCAGCAGTAAAACTAGCGGGGGGGCTCCAAATGAGCAGTTCTTC
-	TRBJ1-4	TRBV9	-	CASSGRANEKLFF	TGTGCCAGCAGCGGAAGAGCTAATGAAAAACTGTTTTTT
TRBD1	TRBJ2-7	TRBV29-1	-	CSVQGGTGKHEQYF	TGCAGCGTTCAGGGGGGGACAGGGAAGCACGAGCAGTACTTC
TRBD1	TRBJ1-2	TRBV2	-	CASSSRQGDSYGYTF	TGTGCCAGCAGCTCGAGACAGGGGGATAGCTATGGCTACACCTTC
TRBD1	TRBJ2-2	TRBV14	-	CASSLGQSGELFF	TGTGCCAGCAGCTTGGGACAGTCCGGGGAGCTGTTTTTT
TRBD1	TRBJ1-4	TRBV7-9	-	CASNPLDRWNEKLFF	TGTGCCAGCAACCCCTTGGACAGGTGGAATGAAAAACTGTTTTTT
TRBD2	TRBJ2-3	TRBV5-1	-	CASSAIAGGPDTQYF	TGCGCCAGCAGCGCAATAGCGGGGGGGCCAGATACGCAGTATTTT
TRBD1	TRBJ2-1	TRBV7-9	few	CASSKSETGNNEQFF	TGTGCCAGCAGCAAATCCGAGACAGGGAACAATGAGCAGTTCTTC
-	TRBJ2-5	TRBV10-3	-	CAISEETGKETQYF	TGTGCCATCAGTGAGGAAACAGGGAAAGAGACCCAGTACTTC
-	TRBJ2-7	TRBV11-2	-	CASSLAGYEQYF	TGTGCCAGCAGCTTAGCGGGCTACGAGCAGTACTTC
TRBD1	TRBJ1-5	TRBV27	-	CASSRGQGALYGNQPQHF	TGTGCCAGCAGCAGGGGCCAGGGGGCCCTTTATGGCAATCAGCCCCAGCATTTT